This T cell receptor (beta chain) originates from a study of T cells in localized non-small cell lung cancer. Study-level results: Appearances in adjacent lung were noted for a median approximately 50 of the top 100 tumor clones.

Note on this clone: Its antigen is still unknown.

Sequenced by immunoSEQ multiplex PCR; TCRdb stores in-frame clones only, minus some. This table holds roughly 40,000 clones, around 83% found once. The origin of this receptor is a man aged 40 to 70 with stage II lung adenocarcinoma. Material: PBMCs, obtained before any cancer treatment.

CDR3 in amino acids: CASSLLRGEQYF. The CDR3 region has the DNA TGTGCCAGCAGCTTATTACGGGGAGAGCAGTACTTC. The rearrangement links TRBV7-2 to TRBJ2-7; D is perhaps TRBD2 (5 bases). The CDR3 totals 12 residues. The germline V gene encodes CDR1 SGHTA and CDR2 FQGNSA. Trimming pared 2 bases from V and 7 bases from J, leaving 9 bases between. The full variable domain, with the rest looked up from reference TRBV7-2 and TRBJ2-7, is GAGVSQSPSNKVTEKGKDVELRCDPISGHTALYWYRQSLGQGLEFLIYFQGNSAPDKSGLPSDRFSAERTGGSVSTLTIQRTQQEDSAVYLCASSLLRGEQYFGPGTRLTVT.